The clone carrying this T cell receptor beta chain is judged medium-sized. The CDR3 sequence is 16 residues long. V trimming: 0 bases; J trimming: 4 bases; junction bases outside the gene matches: 6. Per germline, CDR1 SEHNR and CDR2 FQNEAQ (reference sequence). The Seattle patients joined while their infection was active and were tracked longitudinally afterward. This entry belongs to a study of blood T cell repertoires in COVID-19. Study details: From the United States, Italy and Spain came samples of acute and convalescent COVID-19. T cells, B-cell-depleted T cells, or PBMCs supplied cDNA or gDNA.

Authors' processing steps: Using reference gene primer amplification, nucleated cell counts were estimated. Measured with immunoSEQ multiplex PCR; TCRdb has only the in-frame clones, and not every one. The V and J calls and clone size were taken over from that table, and D and trimming were inferred from the DNA. The sample lists approximately 250,000 clones, approximately 88% occurring once. Material for sequencing was peripheral blood. This receptor was obtained from a woman in her sixties or seventies with COVID-19, enrolled during active disease. This sequence joins TRBV7-9 and TRBJ2-1, with 7 bases fitting TRBD1. In nucleotides, the CDR3 is TGTGCCAGCAGCTTAGCGAGCAGGGGACAGTACAATGAGCAGTTCTTC. Translation gives CASSLASRGQYNEQFF.